The clone carrying this T cell receptor beta chain was seen ten or more times. The antigen remains undetermined. Construction of TCR beta libraries relied on iRepertoire HTBI primers and on Arm-PCR targeting CDR3 regions. TCRdb re-called the multiplex PCR reads with MiXCR, one entry per CDR3 protein. The sample consists of 540,000 or so distinct CDR3 sequences, 13% of them appearing once. The data derive from a study of regulatory T cells in long-lasting Graves disease. The time point here: newly diagnosed GD, antithyroid drugs for less than 3 months. The TCR library was made from RNA extracted from PBMCs. Study-level points and caveats: Favored usage of TRBV28, TRBJ1-2 and TRBJ2-5 was recorded in persistent disease. Shared public clonotypes totalled about 2,600 in persistent patients, compared with about 930 in new patients.

The CDR3 has 14 residues. V was pared by 6 bases and J by 0 bases, with 11 bases between. Germline CDR1 reads SQVTM; CDR2 reads ANQGSEA. The same specimen was also included in a second study, on T cells in Graves' hyperthyroidism and ophthalmopathy. That report notes: On the basis of clinical symptoms, serum thyroxine and TRAb, thyroid ultrasound and orbital computed tomography, diagnoses were made. The model predicted ophthalmopathy a median roughly 6.3 months before onset.

The source material was peripheral blood mononuclear cells (PBMCs), sampled at new diagnosis, from a patient treated with antithyroid drugs. The receptor was derived from a young man with Graves disease. The chain links TRBV29-1 to TRBJ2-2; D is ambiguous. CDR3 protein: CSVRRQTNTGELFF. CDR3 nucleotides: TGCAGCGTGAGACGGCAGACGAACACCGGGGAGCTGTTTTTT.